This TCR beta chain was observed in a study of T cell responses to AZD1222 COVID-19 vaccine. Whole-study results and caveats: Donors were largely white British and mainly female; clonal diversity was possibly underestimated.

Germline CDR1 SGDLS, CDR2 YYNGEE. The length of the CDR3 is 20 residues. The V end lost 3 bases, the J end lost 1 base, and 25 bases lay between the germline ends. On this clone itself: Its cognate antigen is unknown.

Libraries were prepared by immunoSEQ multiplex PCR; TCRdb keeps only in-frame clonotypes and omits some of them. The repertoire includes approximately 110,000 clones, 85% of them detected once, and almost 4.5% sits in the top ten. Sequenced here: peripheral blood, sampled 28 days after the second AZD1222 dose. The chain carries TRBV9 and TRBJ2-2; D perhaps matches TRBD1 (7 bases). The TCR sequence derives from an adult who received the AZD1222 COVID-19 vaccine. This CDR3 is CASSELGWAGGTENTGELFF. The CDR3 DNA follows: TGTGCCAGCAGCGAATTGGGCTGGGCAGGCGGGACAGAGAACACCGGGGAGCTGTTTTTT.